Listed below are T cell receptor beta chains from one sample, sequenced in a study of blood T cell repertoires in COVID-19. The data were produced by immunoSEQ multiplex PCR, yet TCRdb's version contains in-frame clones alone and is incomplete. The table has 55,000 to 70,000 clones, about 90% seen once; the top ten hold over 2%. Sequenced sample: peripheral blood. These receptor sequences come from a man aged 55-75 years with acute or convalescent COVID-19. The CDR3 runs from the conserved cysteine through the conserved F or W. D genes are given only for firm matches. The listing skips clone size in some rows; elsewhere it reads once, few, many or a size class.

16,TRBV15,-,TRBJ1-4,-,CATSRSKQGWHEKLFF,TGTGCCACCAGCAGATCGAAGCAGGGGTGGCATGAAAAACTGTTTTTT
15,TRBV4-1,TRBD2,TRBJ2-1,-,CASSQFSGRINEQFF,TGCGCCAGCAGCCAATTTAGCGGGCGGATCAATGAGCAGTTCTTC
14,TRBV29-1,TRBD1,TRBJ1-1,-,CSVPLTGGDPEAFF,TGCAGCGTTCCCCTAACAGGGGGCGATCCTGAAGCTTTCTTT
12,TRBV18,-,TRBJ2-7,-,CASSPVFYEQYF,TGTGCCAGCTCACCAGTCTTCTACGAGCAGTACTTC
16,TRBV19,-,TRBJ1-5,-,CATRTAGGDDNQPQHF,TGTGCCACCAGGACGGCGGGGGGCGACGACAATCAGCCCCAGCATTTT
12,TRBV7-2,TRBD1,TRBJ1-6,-,CASSWDRGPLHF,TGTGCCAGCAGCTGGGACAGGGGGCCCCTCCACTTT
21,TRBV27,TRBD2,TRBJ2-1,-,CASSLSMRTSLSGRAYNEQFF,TGTGCCAGCAGTTTATCGATGCGGACATCCCTAAGCGGGAGGGCATACAATGAGCAGTTCTTC
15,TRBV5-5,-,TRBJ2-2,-,CASSRTPDLSGELFF,TGTGCCAGCAGTAGGACTCCCGATCTCTCCGGGGAGCTGTTTTTT
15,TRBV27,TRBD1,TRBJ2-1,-,CASRSDRVVDNEQFF,TGTGCCAGCAGATCGGACAGGGTAGTAGACAATGAGCAGTTCTTC
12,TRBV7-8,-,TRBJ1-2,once,CASSSPREGRTF,TGTGCCAGCAGCTCTCCTAGAGAGGGCCGCACCTTC